Given below is one T cell receptor (beta chain) in context. Its specificity is unknown. The entry originates in a study of shared clonotypes between healthy human individuals. Study in general: A donor's plate count was three for CD4 naive and three for CD4 memory; CD8 naive had two and CD8 memory one. Study-wide findings and caveats: A reduction in generation probabilities was seen for non-shared clonotypes relative to those shared by all four donors.

Germline V gene sequence: CDR1 SGHNT, CDR2 YYREEE (reference sequence). This CDR3 contains 15 residues. The V end lost 0 bases, the J end lost 5 bases, and 14 bases lay between the germline ends. At a deep level, the assay was run. Generated by immunoSEQ multiplex PCR, the TCRdb table keeps only in-frame clones and is missing some. The table has 2 million to 2.5 million clones, about 94% seen once. This chain uses TRBV5-4 with TRBJ1-1, with D possibly TRBD1 on 5 matching bases. The specimen was naive CD4+ T cells sorted from blood. Subset meaning: CD45RA+ positively selected. The TCR originated in a man between 18 and 29 years old in good health. DNA for the CDR3: TGTGCCAGCAGCTTGGGTCTGGGGGAGGGTACTGAAGCTTTCTTT. It encodes CASSLGLGEGTEAFF.